The source of this T cell receptor beta chain is a study of blood T cells in healthy people across ages. A sample-barcoded 5' primer and a J-beta primer mix were used in a second PCR of roughly 7 to 12 cycles. TCRdb called the 5' RACE reads again in MiXCR, with one record for every CDR3 protein. There are about 800,000 distinct CDR3 sequences in the sample; approximately 25% occur only once, and under 4% lies in the top ten. This clonotype came up once. CDR3 length: 18 amino acids. The V end was cut by 4 bases, the J end by 0 bases, with 22 bases between. CDR1 is MNHEY, CDR2 SVGAGI, per germline. These records were also assigned to another study, of T cells of mothers and their children. That paper states: Clones that were microchimeric and persistent were not detected among T cells.

This chain joins TRBV6-5 and TRBJ2-7, with D perhaps TRBD1 (8 bases). This sequence was found in a boy between 10 and 17 years old in good health. The sequencing sample was made of blood. CDR3 nucleotide sequence: TGTGCCAGCAGTTTCTATCCGACAGGGGAGGGAAGCTCCTACGAGCAGTACTTC. It yields the protein CASSFYPTGEGSSYEQYF.